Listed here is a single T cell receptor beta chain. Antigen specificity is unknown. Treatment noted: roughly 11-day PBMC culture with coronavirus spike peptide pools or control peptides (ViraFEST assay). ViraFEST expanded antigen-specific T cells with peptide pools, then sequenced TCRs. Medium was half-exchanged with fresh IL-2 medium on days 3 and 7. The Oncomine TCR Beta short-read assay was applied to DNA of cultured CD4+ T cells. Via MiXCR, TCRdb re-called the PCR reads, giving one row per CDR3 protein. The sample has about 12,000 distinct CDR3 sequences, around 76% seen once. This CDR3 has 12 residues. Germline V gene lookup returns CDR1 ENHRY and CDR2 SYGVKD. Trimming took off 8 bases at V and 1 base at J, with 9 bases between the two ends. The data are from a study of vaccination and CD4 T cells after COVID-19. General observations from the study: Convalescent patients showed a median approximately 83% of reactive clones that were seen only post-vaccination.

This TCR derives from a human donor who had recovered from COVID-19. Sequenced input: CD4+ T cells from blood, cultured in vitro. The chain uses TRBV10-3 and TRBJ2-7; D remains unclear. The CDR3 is CAIGRRSYEQYF. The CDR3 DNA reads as TGTGCCATCGGCCGCAGATCCTACGAGCAGTACTTC.